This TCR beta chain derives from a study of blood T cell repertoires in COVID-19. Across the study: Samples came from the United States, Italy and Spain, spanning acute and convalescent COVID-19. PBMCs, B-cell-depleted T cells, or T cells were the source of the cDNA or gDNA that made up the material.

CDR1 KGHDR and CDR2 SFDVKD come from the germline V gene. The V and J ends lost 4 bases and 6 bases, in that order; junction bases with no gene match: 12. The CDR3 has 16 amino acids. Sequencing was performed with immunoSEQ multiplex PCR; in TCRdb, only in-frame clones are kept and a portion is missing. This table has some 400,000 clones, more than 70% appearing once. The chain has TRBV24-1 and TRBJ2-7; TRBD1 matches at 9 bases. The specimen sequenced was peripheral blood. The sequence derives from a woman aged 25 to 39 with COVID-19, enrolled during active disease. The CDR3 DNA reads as TGTGCCACCAGTGACTCTCCGGGACAGGGTTCTTTCGAGCAGTACTTC. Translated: CATSDSPGQGSFEQYF.